The rows below give T cell receptor beta chains drawn from one sample of a study of post-analysis software for immune sequencing data. A single record per CDR3 protein comes from TCRdb applying MiXCR to the PCR reads. Of approximately 730,000 distinct CDR3 sequences listed, approximately 30% are singletons. The sample comprised blood. The receptor set was obtained from a girl between 5 and 17 years old with multiple sclerosis. The CDR3 runs from the conserved cysteine through the conserved F or W. The D gene is left open where the match is weak. Size values are once, few and many counts, or a class for expanded clones, and some rows have none.

length: 13; D: NA; V: TRBV12-3/TRBV12-4; J: TRBJ2-7; size: many; CDR3: CASILTGSYEQYF; DNA: TGTGCCAGCATTCTCACGGGGTCGTACGAGCAGTACTTC
length: 16; D: TRBD2; V: TRBV6-2/TRBV6-3; J: TRBJ2-1; size: NA; CDR3: CASSYPRLADHNEQFF; DNA: TGTGCCAGCAGTTACCCCCGACTAGCGGATCACAATGAGCAGTTCTTC
length: 14; D: NA; V: TRBV4-1; J: TRBJ1-2; size: few; CDR3: CASSQPTQAPGYTF; DNA: TGCGCCAGCAGCCAACCCACTCAGGCGCCCGGCTACACCTTC
length: 12; D: NA; V: TRBV29-1; J: TRBJ2-2; size: NA; CDR3: CSVVPNTGELFF; DNA: TGCAGCGTTGTGCCGAACACCGGGGAGCTGTTTTTT
length: 16; D: TRBD2; V: TRBV5-1; J: TRBJ2-3; size: few; CDR3: CASSSRLAGAADTQYF; DNA: TGCGCCAGCAGCTCCCGACTAGCGGGAGCGGCAGATACGCAGTATTTT
length: 16; D: NA; V: TRBV29-1; J: TRBJ2-7; size: few; CDR3: CSVEDLRGLSSYEQYF; DNA: TGCAGCGTTGAAGATTTGCGTGGGCTAAGCTCCTACGAGCAGTACTTC
length: 17; D: TRBD2; V: TRBV3-1; J: TRBJ2-1; size: NA; CDR3: CASSHQSLAGGLREQFF; DNA: TGTGCCAGCAGCCACCAATCACTAGCGGGAGGGCTCAGGGAGCAGTTCTTC
length: 14; D: NA; V: TRBV10-3; J: TRBJ1-6; size: many; CDR3: CAIGQTPDNSPLHF; DNA: TGTGCCATCGGACAGACACCCGATAATTCACCCCTCCACTTT
length: 16; D: NA; V: TRBV12-5; J: TRBJ2-1; size: few; CDR3: CASALSIRGLKNEQFF; DNA: TGTGCTAGTGCTCTATCGATCCGGGGGCTGAAAAATGAGCAGTTCTTC
length: 12; D: NA; V: TRBV3-1; J: TRBJ1-2; size: many; CDR3: CASSQGDYGYTF; DNA: TGTGCCAGCAGCCAAGGGGACTATGGCTACACCTTC
length: 13; D: TRBD2; V: TRBV12-3/TRBV12-4; J: TRBJ2-4; size: many; CDR3: CASSLDGGNIQYF; DNA: TGTGCCAGCAGTCTCGACGGGGGGAACATTCAGTACTTC
length: 14; D: NA; V: TRBV20-1; J: TRBJ1-5; size: few; CDR3: CSARDGSGHQPQHF; DNA: TGCAGTGCTAGAGATGGGTCAGGGCATCAGCCCCAGCATTTT
length: 15; D: NA; V: TRBV7-2; J: TRBJ2-3; size: many; CDR3: CASSLESMVSDTQYF; DNA: TGTGCCAGCAGCTTAGAGTCGATGGTCTCAGATACGCAGTATTTT
length: 15; D: NA; V: TRBV10-3; J: TRBJ2-7; size: few; CDR3: CAISESGDLTYEQYF; DNA: TGTGCCATCAGTGAGTCGGGCGACCTTACCTACGAGCAGTACTTC
length: 15; D: NA; V: TRBV11-3; J: TRBJ2-5; size: few; CDR3: CASSSPGPAGETQYF; DNA: TGTGCCAGCAGCTCGCCGGGACCCGCCGGGGAGACCCAGTACTTC
length: 17; D: NA; V: TRBV24-1; J: TRBJ2-3; size: NA; CDR3: CATSDRGAQTATDTQSF; DNA: TGTGCCACCAGTGATCGGGGCGCCCAGACAGCAACAGATACGCAGTCTTTT
length: 14; D: NA; V: TRBV4-1; J: TRBJ1-4; size: NA; CDR3: CASSLRQNGEKLFF; DNA: TGCGCCAGCAGCCTTCGACAGAATGGGGAAAAACTGTTTTTT
length: 15; D: NA; V: TRBV3-1; J: TRBJ2-7; size: NA; CDR3: CASSRSTANYYEQYF; DNA: TGTGCCAGCAGCCGGTCGACAGCGAACTACTACGAGCAGTACTTC
length: 15; D: NA; V: TRBV9; J: TRBJ2-7; size: NA; CDR3: CASSPRSSGIYEQYF; DNA: TGTGCCAGCAGCCCACGTAGTAGCGGCATCTACGAGCAGTACTTC
length: 13; D: NA; V: TRBV20-1; J: TRBJ1-2; size: NA; CDR3: CSALGQSGSGYTF; DNA: TGCAGTGCCTTGGGACAAAGCGGATCTGGCTACACCTTC
length: 14; D: NA; V: TRBV20-1; J: TRBJ2-7; size: few; CDR3: CSAGRSALSYEQYF; DNA: TGCAGCGCAGGACGGAGCGCACTATCCTACGAGCAGTACTTC
length: 14; D: TRBD2; V: TRBV7-9; J: TRBJ2-7; size: NA; CDR3: CASSIDSSGHEQYF; DNA: TGTGCCAGCAGCATCGATTCTAGCGGCCACGAGCAGTACTTC
length: 15; D: NA; V: TRBV28; J: TRBJ2-7; size: NA; CDR3: CASSRAGTSNNEQYF; DNA: TGTGCCAGCAGTCGCGCCGGGACGAGCAACAATGAGCAGTACTTC
length: 11; D: NA; V: TRBV2; J: TRBJ2-5; size: NA; CDR3: CASKYRETQYF; DNA: TGTGCCAGCAAATATCGGGAGACCCAGTACTTC
length: 14; D: NA; V: TRBV20-1; J: TRBJ2-4; size: NA; CDR3: CSATDYRELNIQYF; DNA: TGCAGTGCCACGGACTACAGGGAATTGAACATTCAGTACTTC
length: 15; D: NA; V: TRBV15; J: TRBJ2-3; size: few; CDR3: CATSRGKSSTDTQYF; DNA: TGTGCCACCAGCAGAGGAAAGTCCAGCACAGATACGCAGTATTTT
length: 14; D: NA; V: TRBV20-1; J: TRBJ1-5; size: few; CDR3: CSARGGLINQPQHF; DNA: TGCAGTGCTAGAGGAGGGCTAATCAATCAGCCCCAGCATTTT
length: 15; D: TRBD1; V: TRBV2; J: TRBJ1-1; size: NA; CDR3: CASSERSGGNTEAFF; DNA: TGTGCCAGCAGTGAAAGGTCAGGGGGGAACACTGAAGCTTTCTTT
length: 14; D: NA; V: TRBV28; J: TRBJ1-4; size: few; CDR3: CASSLGAGVEKLFF; DNA: TGTGCCAGCAGTTTAGGGGCAGGGGTTGAAAAACTGTTTTTT
length: 15; D: TRBD2; V: TRBV3-1; J: TRBJ2-1; size: few; CDR3: CASSWLAGPYNEQFF; DNA: TGTGCCAGCAGCTGGTTAGCGGGACCTTACAATGAGCAGTTCTTC
length: 13; D: NA; V: TRBV10-3; J: TRBJ2-3; size: few; CDR3: CAINDQVPDTQYF; DNA: TGTGCCATCAACGACCAGGTCCCAGATACGCAGTATTTT
length: 16; D: NA; V: TRBV5-1; J: TRBJ2-5; size: NA; CDR3: CASSPFLAGRQETQYF; DNA: TGCGCCAGCAGCCCGTTCCTGGCGGGACGGCAAGAGACCCAGTACTTC
length: 13; D: NA; V: TRBV7-9; J: TRBJ2-4; size: NA; CDR3: CASSDQGEDIQYF; DNA: TGTGCCAGCAGCGACCAGGGGGAGGACATTCAGTACTTC
length: 19; D: TRBD2; V: TRBV7-2; J: TRBJ2-7; size: NA; CDR3: CASSLGPLAMREGRYEQYF; DNA: TGTGCCAGCAGCTTAGGGCCATTAGCTATGCGGGAGGGCCGATACGAGCAGTACTTC
length: 15; D: NA; V: TRBV20-1; J: TRBJ2-3; size: NA; CDR3: CSASPPSLSPDTQYF; DNA: TGCAGTGCTAGTCCGCCCTCGTTAAGTCCAGATACGCAGTATTTT